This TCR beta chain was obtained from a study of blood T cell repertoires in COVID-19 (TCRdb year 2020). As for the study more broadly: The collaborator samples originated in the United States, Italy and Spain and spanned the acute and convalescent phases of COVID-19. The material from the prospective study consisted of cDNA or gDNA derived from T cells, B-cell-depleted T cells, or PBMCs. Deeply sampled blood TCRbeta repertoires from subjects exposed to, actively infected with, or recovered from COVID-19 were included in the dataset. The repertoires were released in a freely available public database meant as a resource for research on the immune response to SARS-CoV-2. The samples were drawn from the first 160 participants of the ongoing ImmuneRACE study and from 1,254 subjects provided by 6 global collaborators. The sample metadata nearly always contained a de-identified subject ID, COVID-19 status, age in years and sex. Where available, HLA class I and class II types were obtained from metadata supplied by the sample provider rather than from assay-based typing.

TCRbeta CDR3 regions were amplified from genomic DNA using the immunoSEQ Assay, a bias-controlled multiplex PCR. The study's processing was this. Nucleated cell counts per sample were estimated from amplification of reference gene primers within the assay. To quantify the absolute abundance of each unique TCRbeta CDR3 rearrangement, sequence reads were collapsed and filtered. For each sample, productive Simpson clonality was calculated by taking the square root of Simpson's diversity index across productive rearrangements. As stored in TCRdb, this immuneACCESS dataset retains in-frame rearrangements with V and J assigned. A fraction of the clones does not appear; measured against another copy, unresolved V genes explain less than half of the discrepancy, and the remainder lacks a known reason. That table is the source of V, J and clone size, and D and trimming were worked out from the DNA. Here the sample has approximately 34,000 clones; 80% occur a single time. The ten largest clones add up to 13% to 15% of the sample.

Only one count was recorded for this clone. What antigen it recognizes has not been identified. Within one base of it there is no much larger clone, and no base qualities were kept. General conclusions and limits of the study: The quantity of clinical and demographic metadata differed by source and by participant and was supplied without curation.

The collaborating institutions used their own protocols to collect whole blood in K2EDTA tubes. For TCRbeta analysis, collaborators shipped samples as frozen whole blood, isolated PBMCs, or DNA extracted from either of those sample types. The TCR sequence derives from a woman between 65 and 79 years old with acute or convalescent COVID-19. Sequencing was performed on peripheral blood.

The DNA sequence is given as TGTGCCAGCAGCCAAGAAACAGCCTACGAGCAGTACTTC. This encodes CASSQETAYEQYF. The chain was built from TRBV4-2 and TRBJ2-7; the D gene is not confidently resolved. The cysteine opens and the phenylalanine closes a CDR3 of 13 amino acids. CDR3 DNA only is kept here, 39 bases in frame from base 1. CDR1 and CDR2, looked up from the germline V gene, are LGHNA and YNFKEQ. V is reduced by 0 bases and J by 2 bases, leaving a spacing of 5 bases between them.